This TCR beta chain was captured by sequencing in a study of blood T cells in healthy people across ages. PCR was performed a second time for about 6 to 12 cycles using a sample-barcoded 5' primer and a J-beta primer mix. MiXCR, applied by TCRdb to the 5' RACE reads, yields one record per CDR3 protein. The sample records 600,000 to 850,000 distinct CDR3 sequences, around 25% being singletons. The germline V gene encodes CDR1 SNHLY and CDR2 FYNNEI. Trimming shortened V by 1 base and J by 2 bases, and 10 bases separated the two germline ends. The CDR3 spans 15 residues. This clonotype showed up just a few times. These same records also appear under a second study, on T cells of mothers and their children. That report adds: Each child contributed 3.1 million or so TCR beta CDR3 reads, while each mother contributed over 10 million.

This chain links TRBV2 with TRBJ2-3; no clear D. The sequence was collected from a boy between 10 and 17 years old in good health. Material for sequencing was blood. The CDR3 sequence: CASSEVHGTTDTQYF. The CDR3 bases are TGTGCCAGCAGTGAAGTACACGGCACCACAGATACGCAGTATTTT.